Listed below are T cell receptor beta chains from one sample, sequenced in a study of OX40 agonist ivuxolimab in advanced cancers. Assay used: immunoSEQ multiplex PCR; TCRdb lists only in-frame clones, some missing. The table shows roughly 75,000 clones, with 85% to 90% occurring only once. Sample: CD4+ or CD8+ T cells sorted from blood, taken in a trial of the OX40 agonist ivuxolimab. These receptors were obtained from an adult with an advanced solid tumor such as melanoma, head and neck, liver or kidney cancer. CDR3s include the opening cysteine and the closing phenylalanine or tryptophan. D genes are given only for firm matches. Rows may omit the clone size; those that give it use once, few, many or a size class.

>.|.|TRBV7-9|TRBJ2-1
CASSWRRKDNEQFF
TGTGCCAGCAGCTGGCGACGGAAAGACAATGAGCAGTTCTTC
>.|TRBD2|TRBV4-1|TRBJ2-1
CASSQGLAGGNEQFF
TGCGCCAGCAGCCAAGGACTAGCGGGAGGGAATGAGCAGTTCTTC
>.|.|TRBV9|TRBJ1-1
CASSPQGVRLNTEAFF
TGTGCCAGCAGCCCACAAGGTGTACGGCTGAACACTGAAGCTTTCTTT
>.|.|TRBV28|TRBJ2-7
CASSSVMKVGRGPYEQYF
TGTGCCAGCAGTTCGGTCATGAAGGTAGGACGAGGGCCCTACGAGCAGTACTTC
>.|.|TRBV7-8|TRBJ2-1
CASSLQGPYNEQFF
TGTGCCAGCAGTTTGCAGGGCCCCTACAATGAGCAGTTCTTC
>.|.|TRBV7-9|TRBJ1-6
CASSGWEQGLHF
TGTGCCAGCAGCGGATGGGAACAGGGCCTCCACTTT
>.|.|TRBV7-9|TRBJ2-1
CASSLGGDPFF
TGTGCCAGCAGCTTAGGGGGGGATCCGTTCTTC
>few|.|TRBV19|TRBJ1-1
CASSIGRNTEAFF
TGTGCCAGTAGTATAGGACGGAACACTGAAGCTTTCTTT
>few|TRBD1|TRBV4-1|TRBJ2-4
CASSHGRTGGTGNIQYF
TGCGCCAGCAGCCACGGGCGGACAGGGGGGACGGGAAACATTCAGTACTTC
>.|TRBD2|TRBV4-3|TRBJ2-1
CASSQAGTSINNEQFF
TGCGCCAGCAGCCAAGCCGGGACTAGCATAAACAATGAGCAGTTCTTC
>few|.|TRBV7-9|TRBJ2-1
CASSFIGGNEQFF
TGTGCCAGCAGCTTTATAGGGGGCAATGAGCAGTTCTTC
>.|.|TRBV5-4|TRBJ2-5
CASSLYGNQETQYF
TGTGCCAGCAGCTTGTATGGGAACCAAGAGACCCAGTACTTC
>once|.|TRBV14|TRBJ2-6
CASSEHLGSGANVLTF
TGTGCCAGCAGCGAACACCTTGGCTCTGGGGCCAACGTCCTGACTTTC
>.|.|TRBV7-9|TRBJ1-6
CASSSGTTRLFSPLHF
TGTGCCAGCAGCTCCGGGACAACTCGCCTTTTTTCACCCCTCCACTTT
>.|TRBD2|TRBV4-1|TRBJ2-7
CASSNLAGEDEQYF
TGCGCCAGCAGCAATCTAGCGGGAGAGGACGAGCAGTACTTC
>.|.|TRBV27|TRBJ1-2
CASSLEGLRGYGYTF
TGTGCCAGCAGTTTAGAGGGTCTAAGGGGCTATGGCTACACCTTC
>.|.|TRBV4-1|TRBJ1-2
CASSQDRQISVYGYTF
TGCGCCAGCAGCCAAGATCGTCAGATAAGCGTGTATGGCTACACCTTC
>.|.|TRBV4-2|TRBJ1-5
CASSQDRGDGQPQHF
TGTGCCAGCAGCCAAGATCGAGGGGATGGTCAGCCCCAGCATTTT
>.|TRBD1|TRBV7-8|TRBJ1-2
CASSSGQGVLGGYTF
TGTGCCAGCAGCTCTGGACAGGGGGTCCTGGGTGGCTACACCTTC
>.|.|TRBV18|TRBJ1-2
CASSPVGVEAGYGYTF
TGTGCCAGCTCACCGGTTGGAGTTGAGGCGGGCTATGGCTACACCTTC
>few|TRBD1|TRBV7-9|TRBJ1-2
CASSLGDRAHYGYTF
TGTGCCAGCAGCTTAGGCGACAGGGCGCACTATGGCTACACCTTC
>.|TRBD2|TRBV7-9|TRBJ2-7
CASSSPFRGDSYEQYF
TGTGCCAGCAGCTCTCCCTTTCGGGGGGACTCCTACGAGCAGTACTTC
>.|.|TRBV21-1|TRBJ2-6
CASSKVGNSLSEANVLTF
TGTGCCAGCAGCAAAGTAGGGAATAGCCTATCTGAGGCCAACGTCCTGACTTTC
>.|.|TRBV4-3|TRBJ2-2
CASSQDGTDTGELFF
TGCGCCAGCAGCCAAGATGGTACGGACACCGGGGAGCTGTTTTTT
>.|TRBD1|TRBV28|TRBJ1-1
CASSTRQGVNTEAFF
TGTGCCAGCAGTACCAGACAGGGGGTGAACACTGAAGCTTTCTTT
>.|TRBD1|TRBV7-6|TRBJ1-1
CASSLGRGGNTEAFF
TGTGCCAGCAGCTTGGGCAGGGGGGGAAACACTGAAGCTTTCTTT
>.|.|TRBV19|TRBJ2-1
CASSIGSSDSYNEQFF
TGTGCCAGTAGTATAGGATCCAGCGACTCCTACAATGAGCAGTTCTTC
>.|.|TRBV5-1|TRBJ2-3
CVSSPIGVQFTDTQYF
TGCGTTTCGAGTCCGATAGGGGTCCAATTCACAGATACGCAGTATTTT
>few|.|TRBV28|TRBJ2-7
CASSHGPGYEQYF
TGTGCCAGCAGTCACGGACCTGGCTACGAGCAGTACTTC
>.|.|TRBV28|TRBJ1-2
CASSLKNYYTF
TGTGCCAGCAGTTTAAAAAACTACTACACCTTC
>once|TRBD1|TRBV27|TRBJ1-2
CASSFGTGLNYGYTF
TGTGCCAGCAGTTTCGGGACAGGGTTAAACTATGGCTACACCTTC